The present T cell receptor (beta chain) was sequenced within a study of CD8+CD57+ T cells in acquired aplastic anemia. Across the study: Sorted CD4+ and CD8+ cells gave an average of roughly 3.2 ug of DNA. General study findings and limits: Found in both controls and patients were approximately 30 CD8+ CDR3 sequences.

Profiles of TCR beta VDJ and CDR3 were generated from a genomic DNA template. TCRdb re-called the reads with MiXCR, one entry per CDR3 protein. The sample records fewer than 250,000 distinct CDR3 sequences, roughly 56% being singletons. This clonotype was seen many times. The antigen remains unidentified. V gave up 4 bases and J gave up 0 bases, with 13 bases separating them. The CDR3 loop spans 15 amino acids. Germline CDR1 and CDR2: MNHEY and SVGAGI. This rearrangement joins TRBV6-5 to TRBJ2-7, with no clear D. Sequencing was performed on sorted CD4+, CD8+, or CD8+CD57+ T cells (not recorded which) from PBMCs. The sequence was obtained from a human donor in good health, serving as a control. The CDR3 spells CASSSGPLSSYEQYF. DNA of the CDR3: TGTGCCAGCAGTTCTGGACCCCTGAGCTCCTACGAGCAGTACTTC.